Listed below are T cell receptor beta chains from one sample, sequenced in a study of vaccination effects on CD4 cells after COVID-19. Sequencing used immunoSEQ multiplex PCR; TCRdb keeps in-frame clones, though not all of them. The sample lists 20,000 to 30,000 clones; 65% to 80% were seen once. The antigens for these receptors are not known. The material sequenced was CD4+ T cells from PBMCs cultured with HCoV-NL63 spike peptides, taken before COVID-19 vaccination. Receptors originate from a human donor who had a prior SARS-CoV-2 infection. The conserved cysteine and the conserved F or W are not part of the CDR3 here.

V: TRBV7-2; CDR3: ASSFQPNTEAF
V: TRBV10-3; CDR3: AISDRDRSYGQY
V: TRBV5-1; CDR3: ASSSRSGGGHEQY
V: TRBV19; CDR3: ASSSQDNQPQH
V: TRBV7-9; CDR3: ASSGRWDMTYGELF
V: TRBV4-1; CDR3: ASSQRTPGTSGNEQF
V: TRBV7-3; CDR3: ASRPWSWTSEQF
V: TRBV4-2; CDR3: ASSQDADRVAYGYT
V: TRBV12-5; CDR3: ASGTNIRGQNIQY
V: TRBV15; CDR3: ATSRGRGRGNTIY
V: TRBV6-4; CDR3: ASSETSGDYNEQF
V: TRBV20-1; CDR3: SPPGGYT
V: TRBV4-2; CDR3: ASSQVHGGMTGELF
V: TRBV5-1; CDR3: ASSWGMGTGELF
V: TRBV7-2; CDR3: ASSLGQGPTEAF
V: TRBV20-1; CDR3: SASLGTGGTETQY
V: TRBV5-5; CDR3: ASSLDPKGWTGELF
V: TRBV11-3; CDR3: ASSISAGTGGEQF
V: TRBV5-4; CDR3: ASSLREEGNYGYT
V: TRBV7-8; CDR3: ASSLRLYDRDTEAF
V: TRBV27; CDR3: ASSLSFGGEPGEQY
V: TRBV12-3/TRBV12-4; CDR3: ASSGQFGQPQH
V: TRBV3-1/TRBV3-2; CDR3: ASSQGAAGGANTDTQY
V: TRBV5-4; CDR3: ASSLGGGSSYNSPLH
V: TRBV7-2; CDR3: ASSWRGTSGVSTDTQY
V: TRBV5-1; CDR3: ASSFRTSGNEQF
V: TRBV5-1; CDR3: ASSLVSGAYNEQF
V: TRBV7-8; CDR3: ASSLLVVQTNTGELF
V: TRBV10-3; CDR3: ASGLAEDTDTQY
V: TRBV6-5; CDR3: ASSPLGAGELF
V: TRBV5-1; CDR3: ASSLQGRTDTQY
V: TRBV7-9; CDR3: ASSLVGSEKLF
V: TRBV6-5; CDR3: ASSFWTGGRSYGYT
V: TRBV29-1; CDR3: SVEATFGETQY